The 24 T cell receptor beta chains reported below all come from one sample, sequenced in a study of T-cell reconstitution after alpha-beta-depleted transplantation in children. A TCRbeta library incorporating unique molecular identifiers was prepared. One entry per CDR3 protein results from TCRdb running MiXCR on the PCR reads. The sample lists 440,000 or so distinct CDR3 sequences; approximately 41% were seen once. Sample: PBMCs, taken before TCRalphabeta/CD19-depleted stem cell transplant. These receptor sequences come from a girl aged 2 to 10 with aplastic anemia, due to receive a stem cell transplant.

This clonotype was observed many times. J is TRBJ2-2 and V is TRBV6-4, with 12 bases matching TRBD2. Germline V CDR1 and CDR2: MRHNA, SNTAGT. The V segment lost 7 bases and the J segment 5 bases; nucleotides outside the gene matches: 17. CDR3 size: 19 residues. Here the CDR3 reads CASTDYMASGRAWTGELFF. The CDR3 DNA sequence: TGTGCCAGCACCGATTATATGGCTAGCGGGAGGGCCTGGACCGGGGAGCTGTTTTTT.

This clonotype turned up a few times. This chain links TRBV3-1 with TRBJ1-1, with 10 bases identical to TRBD1. This CDR3 is 14 amino acids long. The germline CDR1 and CDR2 sequences are LGHDT and YNNKEL (reference sequence). J was trimmed by 7 bases and V by 4 bases; bases with no gene match: 6. The CDR3 sequence: CASSLGGQGLEAFF. CDR3 bases: TGTGCCAGCAGCCTCGGGGGACAGGGGCTTGAAGCTTTCTTT. Drawing the rest from reference TRBV3-1 and TRBJ1-1, the complete variable domain is DTAVSQTPKYLVTQMGNDKSIKCEQNLGHDTMYWYKQDSKKFLKIMFSYNNKELIINETVPNRFSPKSPDKAHLNLHINSLELGDSAVYFCASSLGGQGLEAFFGQGTRLTVV.

The chain combines TRBV7-9 with TRBJ2-1, with no clear D. The length of the CDR3 is 11 residues. Germline CDR1 SEHNR, CDR2 FQNEAQ (reference sequence). Trimming removed 8 bases at V and 8 bases at J, with 10 bases between. In nucleotides, the CDR3 is TGTGCCAGCGGCCCGGTCCATGAGCAGTTCTTC. It encodes CASGPVHEQFF.

This clonotype was detected ten times or more. The rearrangement uses TRBV21-1 and TRBJ2-1; no check of the table's D call, TRBD2, against the DNA was made. TRBV21-1 is tagged as a pseudogene. The CDR3 sequence is 15 residues long. The CDR3 is CASSQILAFGNEQFF. The CDR3, as DNA: TGTGCCAGCAGCCAAATACTAGCGTTTGGGAATGAGCAGTTCTTC.

The V gene is TRBV10-3, the J gene TRBJ1-5; D gene ambiguous. Trimming cost V 5 bases and J 5 bases, with 13 bases left between them. This CDR3 spans 14 amino acids. Germline V gene data show CDR1 as ENHRY and CDR2 as SYGVKD. This CDR3 reads CAISSSAEYQPQHF. The CDR3 DNA is TGTGCCATCAGTAGCAGTGCTGAGTATCAGCCCCAGCATTTT.

In its sample, this clonotype was seen once. V and J are TRBV12-3 or TRBV12-4 and TRBJ2-3, with D perhaps TRBD2 (6 bases). The CDR3 contains 18 residues. The V gene lost 5 bases and the J gene lost 5 bases, with 26 bases spanning the gap. The CDR3 region is CASSAYKLRWEEKDTQYF. For the CDR3, the DNA is TGTGCCAGCAGTGCCTATAAGCTCCGGTGGGAGGAGAAAGATACGCAGTATTTT.

This clonotype was detected a few times. The chain uses TRBV9 and TRBJ1-2; D is undetermined. The V end was cut by 0 bases, the J end by 7 bases, with 19 bases between. CDR1 and CDR2 (germline): SGDLS, YYNGEE. The CDR3 length is 16 residues. The CDR3: CASSVDSGPGPGGYTF. The DNA of the CDR3 is TGTGCCAGCAGCGTAGATTCTGGCCCAGGTCCGGGTGGCTACACCTTC.

CDR3 in amino acids: CASSRDRADEQYF. In DNA, the CDR3 is TGTGCCAGCAGTCGGGACAGGGCGGACGAGCAGTACTTC. V usage is TRBV12-3 or TRBV12-4 and J usage is TRBJ2-7, with 9 bases that match TRBD1. CDR3 length equals 13 residues. V shed 5 bases and J 5 bases; nucleotides not matched to a gene: 4.

This clonotype occurred many times. The chain uses TRBV7-2 and TRBJ1-2, with 11 bases aligning to TRBD1. Germline CDR1 is SGHTA and CDR2 is FQGNSA. V shed 3 bases and J 6 bases; nucleotides not matched to a gene: 3. CDR3 length: 14 amino acids. Written as DNA, the CDR3 is TGTGCCAGCAGCTTCCGGACAGGGGGCAATGGCTACACCTTC. Protein product: CASSFRTGGNGYTF.

This clonotype has a count of ten or more. V is TRBV29-1 and J is TRBJ2-2; possible D gene TRBD1, 6 bases. This CDR3 region has 16 residues. Germline CDR1 and CDR2: SQVTM and ANQGSEA. The germline V and J ends were trimmed by 1 base and 5 bases, with 17 bases remaining between them. CDR3: CSVEGGQGFETGELFF. In nucleotides, the CDR3 is TGCAGCGTTGAAGGCGGTCAGGGGTTCGAGACCGGGGAGCTGTTTTTT.

The chain joins TRBV10-2 to TRBJ2-5; weak D call: TRBD2 (5 bases). CDR3 size: 13 residues. CDR1 and CDR2 (germline): WSHSY, SAAADI. Trimming removed 6 bases from V and 2 bases from J, with 10 bases in between. CDR3 residues: CASRLGSQETQYF. The CDR3 bases are TGCGCCAGCAGACTAGGAAGTCAAGAGACCCAGTACTTC.

This clonotype was counted many times. The rearrangement joins TRBV5-1 to TRBJ1-1; D gene uncertain. V dropped 5 bases and J dropped 0 bases, with 17 bases sitting between them. The CDR3 runs to 16 residues. The V gene's germline CDR1 is SGHRS and CDR2 YFSETQ. In DNA form, the CDR3 reads TGCGCCAGCAGTAATTTCTGGACGGGAATGAACACTGAAGCTTTCTTT. It codes for CASSNFWTGMNTEAFF.

The chain links TRBV6-1 to TRBJ1-5; D unresolved. Germline lookup yields CDR1 MNHNS and CDR2 SASEGT. CDR3 length equals 15 residues. With 11 bases removed from V and 0 bases from J, the gap between germline ends came to 17 bases. The chain's CDR3 is CAAAATSYSNQPQHF. The DNA for the CDR3 is TGTGCCGCCGCTGCGACAAGTTATAGCAATCAGCCCCAGCATTTT.

The rearrangement links TRBV12-3 or TRBV12-4 to TRBJ2-3; 9 nucleotides agree with TRBD2. The CDR3 has 16 residues. Trimming removed 5 bases from V and 4 bases from J; junction bases left unmatched: 10. CDR3 nucleotide sequence: TGTGCCAGCAGTCAAGTAGGGCTAGCGGGATCAGATACGCAGTATTTT. As protein: CASSQVGLAGSDTQYF.

As for this clonotype: Just one base apart from a much larger clone, this may be a read error. The chain joins TRBV9 to TRBJ2-1; 7 bases line up with TRBD1. CDR3 length equals 13 residues. Looked up from germline, CDR1 is SGDLS and CDR2 is YYNGEE. CDR3 sequence reads: CASSGTGSNDQFF. DNA of the CDR3: TGTGCCAGCAGCGGGACAGGAAGCAATGACCAGTTCTTC.

In its sample, this clonotype was seen many times. The rearrangement uses TRBV27 and TRBJ2-1; 7 nucleotides match TRBD2. The germline CDR1 and CDR2 sequences are MNHEY and SMNVEV (reference sequence). Trimming removed 2 bases from V and 7 bases from J; junction bases left unmatched: 8. The CDR3 contains 15 residues. The CDR3 protein is CASSLRSLGRNEQFF. CDR3 DNA sequence: TGTGCCAGCAGTTTACGGTCCCTCGGGAGGAATGAGCAGTTCTTC.

This chain uses TRBV6-4 with TRBJ2-5, with TRBD2 matching 8 bases. With 2 bases clipped from V and 2 bases from J, the junction kept 7 bases outside the gene matches. This CDR3 is 16 amino acids long. CDR1 and CDR2 from the germline V gene are MRHNA and SNTAGT. This CDR3 reads CASSDGTRHTQETQYF. The DNA for the CDR3 is TGTGCCAGCAGTGACGGGACTAGGCACACGCAAGAGACCCAGTACTTC.

In its sample, this clonotype was seen a few times. The chain couples TRBV9 to TRBJ2-6; 8 nucleotides agree with TRBD1. The CDR3 extends over 18 amino acids. CDR1 is SGDLS, CDR2 YYNGEE, per germline. The J segment lost 0 bases and the V segment lost 4 bases, leaving 9 bases of the junction unmatched. Here the CDR3 DNA reads TGTGCCAGCAGCTTACGGACAGGGTTAAGCTCTGGGGCCAACGTCCTGACTTTC. Its translation: CASSLRTGLSSGANVLTF.

This clonotype was observed a few times. J is TRBJ2-1 and V is TRBV2, with 7 bases that match TRBD2. CDR3 length: 15 residues. The germline V gene has CDR1 SNHLY and CDR2 FYNNEI. Germline trimming cut 10 bases from V and 10 bases from J; bases unmatched to any gene: 19. Written as DNA, the CDR3 is TGTGCCACCTCAGCGGACCGGCCTCCCGGGGGGGAGCAGTTCTTC. Its translation: CATSADRPPGGEQFF.

This sequence joins TRBV4-1 and TRBJ1-1; no clear D gene. There are 13 residues in the CDR3. CDR1 and CDR2 from the germline V gene are MGHRA and YSYEKL. V lost 0 bases to trimming and J lost 3 bases, with 5 bases between them. The DNA of the CDR3 is TGCGCCAGCAGCCAAGAATGGGACACTGAAGCTTTCTTT. This codes for CASSQEWDTEAFF.

Worth noting for this clonotype: The junction departs from germline at one end; a sequencing error may be responsible. The genes are TRBV2 and TRBJ2-7; a weak D match, TRBD2 (5 bases). Germline V CDR1 and CDR2: SNHLY, FYNNEI. There are 11 residues in the CDR3. CDR3 sequence (DNA): TGTGCCAGCAGTGAAGGAATAGGGAGTCGTTTC. Protein sequence: CASSEGIGSRF.

The rearrangement uses TRBV20-1 and TRBJ1-1; D is ambiguous. Germline V lookup: CDR1 DFQATT, CDR2 SNEGSKA (reference sequence). Trimming removed 4 bases from V and 5 bases from J, with 11 bases in between. The CDR3 is 12 amino acids. The CDR3 region has the DNA TGCAGTGCTAACTATCTTGGGACTGAAGCTTTCTTT. It specifies CSANYLGTEAFF.

This clonotype appeared many times. This sequence joins TRBV27 and TRBJ1-3; 7 nucleotides match TRBD1. After removal of 5 bases from V and 2 bases from J, the junction contained 6 bases not matched to a gene. The CDR3 consists of 15 residues. CDR1 and CDR2 (germline): MNHEY, SMNVEV (reference sequence). The CDR3 reads CASSPGTAAGNTIYF. CDR3 DNA: TGTGCCAGCAGTCCTGGGACAGCGGCTGGAAACACCATATATTTT.

This clonotype was counted a few times. The rearrangement links TRBV15 to TRBJ2-1; the match to TRBD2 covers 11 bases. Per the germline V gene, CDR1 is LNHNV and CDR2 is YYDKDF (reference sequence). The CDR3 totals 16 residues. V was clipped by 3 bases and J by 1 base; unmatched bases: 2. CDR3 in amino acids: CATSSSGRASYNEQFF. CDR3 sequence (DNA): TGTGCCACCAGCAGTAGCGGGAGGGCGTCCTACAATGAGCAGTTCTTC.